The clone carrying this T cell receptor beta chain was counted ten times or more. Its matching antigen is unknown. The data originate from a study of T-cell reconstitution after alpha-beta-depleted transplantation in children. The library targeted TCRbeta and was prepared with unique molecular identifiers. In TCRdb, the PCR reads were re-called with MiXCR into one record per CDR3 protein. The repertoire includes 65,000 to 85,000 distinct CDR3 sequences, under 13% of them detected once, and about 13% sits in the top ten. The V gene's germline CDR1 is SGHAT and CDR2 FQNNGV. The CDR3 has 14 amino acids. After removal of 3 bases from V and 7 bases from J, the junction contained 3 bases not matched to a gene. Findings and limits, study-wide: Surviving thymic progenitors and recipient T cells were the source of high TCRbeta diversity at day 60 in some patients. By one year post-transplant, T-cell counts and diversity largely arose from T cells that were newly produced. There were reportedly several hundred expanded graft clones from which alpha-beta T cells came about two months after transplant.

The TCR was taken from a boy between 10 and 17 years old with acute myeloid leukemia, due to receive a stem cell transplant. Specimen: PBMCs, collected before TCRalphabeta/CD19-depleted stem cell transplant. The chain has TRBV11-2 and TRBJ1-6; 7 nucleotides line up with TRBD1. In nucleotides, the CDR3 is TGTGCCAGCAGCTTTCGACAGGGAAATTCACCCCTCCACTTT. Residues: CASSFRQGNSPLHF.